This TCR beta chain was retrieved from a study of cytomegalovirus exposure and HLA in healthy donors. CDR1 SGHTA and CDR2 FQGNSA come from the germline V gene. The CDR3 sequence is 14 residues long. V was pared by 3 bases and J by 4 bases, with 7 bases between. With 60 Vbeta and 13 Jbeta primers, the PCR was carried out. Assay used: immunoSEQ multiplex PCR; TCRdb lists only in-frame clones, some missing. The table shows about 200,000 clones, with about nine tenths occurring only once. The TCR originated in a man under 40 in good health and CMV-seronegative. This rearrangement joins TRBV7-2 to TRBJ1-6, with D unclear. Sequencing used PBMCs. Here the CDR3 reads CASSFRDYNSPLHF. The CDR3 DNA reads TGTGCCAGCAGCTTCCGGGATTATAATTCACCCCTCCACTTT.